The 25 T cell receptor beta chains reported below all come from one sample, sequenced in a study of T-cell memory formation after mild COVID-19. One entry per CDR3 protein, called by TCRdb with MiXCR from the 5' RACE reads. This table holds roughly 110,000 distinct CDR3 sequences, 9.5% to 15% found once. The sequencing sample was made of PBMCs or a T cell subset sorted from them (not recorded which). Receptors were obtained from an adult woman who had mild COVID-19 (a few samples of this study predate the infection). Cell type and time point are not known.

This clonotype was seen only a few times. The chain couples TRBV7-9 to TRBJ2-3, with D unresolved. CDR3 length: 15 amino acids. CDR1 is SEHNR, CDR2 FQNEAQ, per germline (reference sequence). V was pared by 1 base and J by 2 bases, with 10 bases between. The CDR3 loop is CASSLVGSSTDTQYF. In DNA form, the CDR3 reads TGTGCCAGCAGCTTAGTCGGGTCCTCCACAGATACGCAGTATTTT.

Only a few counts were recorded for this clonotype. The chain employs TRBV3-1 and TRBJ1-2; no clear D. Germline lookup yields CDR1 LGHDT and CDR2 YNNKEL (reference sequence). Trimming took off 0 bases at V and 3 bases at J, with 8 bases between the two ends. This CDR3 spans 14 amino acids. The DNA of the CDR3 is TGTGCCAGCAGCCAAGATCGAGACGACTATGGCTACACCTTC. This sequence encodes CASSQDRDDYGYTF.

The V gene is TRBV27, the J gene TRBJ1-4; 9 bases line up with TRBD1. CDR3 length: 15 residues. V lost 5 bases and J lost 5; bases outside the gene matches: 6. Looked up from germline, CDR1 is MNHEY and CDR2 is SMNVEV (reference sequence). The CDR3 region has the DNA TGTGCCAGCAGTCACCCCGGGACAGGGAATGAAAAACTGTTTTTT. It encodes CASSHPGTGNEKLFF.

The table lists this clonotype with a few counts. The V gene is TRBV7-9, the J gene TRBJ2-3; D call uncertain. Per the germline V gene, CDR1 is SEHNR and CDR2 is FQNEAQ (reference sequence). There are 13 residues in the CDR3. Deletions cut 1 base from V and 5 bases from J, with 7 bases between. Written as DNA, the CDR3 is TGTGCCAGCAGCTTAGGGTACATAGATACGCAGTATTTT. It yields the protein CASSLGYIDTQYF.

This clonotype was counted many times. The rearrangement uses TRBV6-2 or TRBV6-3 and TRBJ2-7; D might be TRBD2 (5 bases). Germline lookup yields CDR1 MNHEY and CDR2 SVGEGT. The length of the CDR3 is 15 residues. Trimming left V 2 bases short and J 4 bases short, with 15 bases between. The CDR3 region is CASSYPDGVEYEQYF. CDR3 bases: TGTGCCAGCAGTTACCCCGACGGGGTGGAGTACGAGCAGTACTTC.

The sample holds a few counts of this clonotype. The rearrangement uses TRBV20-1 and TRBJ2-4; D unresolved. Trimming stripped 3 bases from V and 1 base from J, with 10 bases between. Germline V gives CDR1 DFQATT, CDR2 SNEGSKA (reference sequence). The length of the CDR3 is 14 residues. The chain's CDR3 is CSASKAAAKNIQYF. The CDR3 DNA reads as TGCAGTGCTAGTAAGGCAGCCGCCAAAAACATTCAGTACTTC.

The J gene is TRBJ2-3, the V gene TRBV12-3 or TRBV12-4, with 10 bases identical to TRBD1. The CDR3 extends over 16 amino acids. V lost 5 bases, J lost 0 bases, and 5 bases stayed unmatched. The CDR3 coding sequence is TGTGCCAGCAGTATGACAGGGGGCTTTAGCACAGATACGCAGTATTTT. It specifies CASSMTGGFSTDTQYF.

This chain uses TRBV28 with TRBJ2-7, with unresolved D. Per germline, CDR1 MDHEN and CDR2 SYDVKM. This CDR3 spans 15 amino acids. V lost 3 bases and J lost 2, with 14 bases in between. CDR3 coding DNA: TGTGCCAGCAGTTTGTTGGCCACAGTTACCTACGAGCAGTACTTC. As protein: CASSLLATVTYEQYF.

This clonotype was found a few times. This chain joins TRBV7-8 and TRBJ2-1, with a possible D match to TRBD2 (6 bases). CDR1 is SGHVS and CDR2 is FQNEAQ in the germline V gene. Trimming pared 5 bases from V and 8 bases from J, leaving 25 bases between. The CDR3 loop spans 17 amino acids. CDR3 loop: CASSVVGGTALLDEQFF. The CDR3 DNA reads TGTGCCAGCAGCGTAGTAGGAGGGACCGCCCTTCTGGATGAGCAGTTCTTC.

Here the CDR3 DNA reads TGTGCCAGCAGTGGATGGACAGGGGTAATTCTTCGAGAGACCCAGTACTTC. It is translated as CASSGWTGVILRETQYF. This chain joins TRBV25-1 and TRBJ2-5; 9 bases map to TRBD1. J was trimmed by 4 bases and V by 4 bases; bases with no gene match: 13. CDR3 size: 17 residues. CDR1 and CDR2 from the germline V gene are MGHDK and SYGVNS.

This chain uses TRBV30 with TRBJ2-1; tentatively, D is TRBD2 (6 bases). Germline V gene data show CDR1 as GTSNPN and CDR2 as SVGIG (reference sequence). The CDR3 has 13 residues. The V end lost 4 bases, the J end lost 6 bases, and 13 bases lay between the germline ends. CDR3 amino acids: CAWNLGSGNEQFF. DNA of the CDR3: TGTGCCTGGAATCTTGGTAGCGGCAATGAGCAGTTCTTC.

This clonotype was detected many times. This chain links TRBV12-3 or TRBV12-4 with TRBJ2-7, with D unresolved. V lost 1 base and J lost 1, with 5 bases in between. The CDR3 is 13 amino acids. The CDR3 here is CASSLGPSYEQYF. The CDR3 DNA is TGTGCCAGCAGTTTAGGCCCATCCTACGAGCAGTACTTC.

J is TRBJ2-2 and V is TRBV9, with D perhaps given as TRBD1 or TRBD2 (5 bases each). Trimming shortened V by 0 bases and J by 4 bases, and 10 bases separated the two germline ends. Germline V gene lookup returns CDR1 SGDLS and CDR2 YYNGEE. The CDR3 sequence is 15 residues long. The CDR3 sequence: CASSVEAGSTGELFF. The CDR3 nucleotides read TGTGCCAGCAGCGTAGAGGCAGGGAGCACCGGGGAGCTGTTTTTT.

This clonotype occurred a few times. The gene calls are TRBV7-9 and TRBJ2-1, with D perhaps TRBD2 (5 bases). This CDR3 has 13 amino acids. Germline assignment: CDR1 SEHNR and CDR2 FQNEAQ (reference sequence). V lost 8 bases, J lost 10 bases, and 18 bases lay in between. CDR3 residues: CASGMTGIVEQFF. CDR3 in DNA: TGTGCCAGCGGTATGACCGGGATTGTAGAGCAGTTCTTC.

The chain recombines TRBV4-3 with TRBJ2-4; TRBD2 aligns across 8 bases. The CDR3 length is 19 residues. CDR1 and CDR2 from the germline V gene are LGHNA and YSLEER. After removal of 0 bases from V and 4 bases from J, the junction contained 14 bases not matched to a gene. The CDR3 spells CASSQESSGNLRGKNIQYF. The CDR3 nucleotides read TGCGCCAGCAGCCAAGAGAGTAGCGGGAACCTACGAGGGAAAAACATTCAGTACTTC.

At least ten counts were recorded for this clonotype. At one boundary the junction diverges from the germline segment, which might be a read error. V is TRBV7-8 and J is TRBJ2-1; D is perhaps TRBD2 (5 bases). This CDR3 is built from 11 residues. The germline gives CDR1 SGHVS, CDR2 FQNEAQ. CDR3 residues: CASSLGLGVFF. The CDR3 region has the DNA TGTGCCAGCAGCCTTGGACTGGGCGTTTTTTTC.

This clonotype was observed a handful of times. The V call is TRBV9, the J call TRBJ2-2; 7 bases agree with TRBD1. V gave up 2 bases and J gave up 12 bases; unmatched junction bases: 7. Germline V gene sequence: CDR1 SGDLS, CDR2 YYNGEE. The CDR3 loop spans 13 amino acids. CDR3: CASSVADRSQLFF. The DNA of the CDR3 is TGTGCCAGCAGCGTCGCGGACAGGTCGCAGCTGTTTTTT.

This clonotype was found many times. The chain joins TRBV20-1 to TRBJ2-7; 8 nucleotides agree with TRBD2. The CDR3 consists of 13 residues. The ends lost 3 bases at V and 7 bases at J; junction bases unmatched: 8. Per germline, CDR1 DFQATT and CDR2 SNEGSKA (reference sequence). The CDR3 coding sequence is TGCAGTGCTAGTTTTAGCGGGGAGGGGGAGCAGTACTTC. It yields the protein CSASFSGEGEQYF.

There are a few counts of this clonotype. The chain combines TRBV30 with TRBJ2-1; TRBD2 matches 8 bases. In germline, CDR1 is GTSNPN, CDR2 SVGIG (reference sequence). The CDR3 runs 12 residues. For the CDR3, the DNA is TGTGCACTAGCGGATTTATACAATGAGCAGTTCTTC. It is translated as CALADLYNEQFF.

This sequence joins TRBV7-9 and TRBJ2-3; D unresolved. The CDR3 length is 12 residues. Germline CDR1 is SEHNR and CDR2 is FQNEAQ (reference sequence). Trimming took 10 bases from V and 2 from J, leaving 10 bases between them. The CDR3 region is CATALVTDTQYF. The CDR3 coding sequence is TGTGCCACCGCGCTAGTCACAGATACGCAGTATTTT.

This clonotype showed up just a few times. The rearrangement joins TRBV7-9 to TRBJ1-2, with D unresolved. The CDR3 is 13 residues long. Germline assignment: CDR1 SEHNR and CDR2 FQNEAQ (reference sequence). Deletions cut 5 bases from V and 4 bases from J, with 11 bases between. CDR3 region: CASSGRSTYGYTF. As DNA, the CDR3 is TGTGCCAGCAGCGGCAGGAGTACCTATGGCTACACCTTC.

This clonotype was observed a few times. The genes are TRBV2 and TRBJ2-1; perhaps TRBD2 as D (6 bases). The CDR3 loop spans 17 amino acids. Per germline, CDR1 SNHLY and CDR2 FYNNEI. V was trimmed by 1 base and J by 0 bases, leaving 13 bases between them. Here the CDR3 DNA reads TGTGCCAGCAGTGAAGGGGGAGGCAGGGACTCCTACAATGAGCAGTTCTTC. This encodes CASSEGGGRDSYNEQFF.

This clonotype was recorded at least ten times. The chain carries TRBV3-1 and TRBJ2-3; D is perhaps TRBD1 (5 bases). V shed 3 bases and J shed 3 bases, with 10 bases lying between them. The CDR3 is 14 residues long. The germline CDR1 and CDR2 sequences are LGHDT and YNNKEL (reference sequence). In DNA, the CDR3 is TGTGCCAGCAGCCACGGCAGGGTGACAGATACGCAGTATTTT. Translating gives CASSHGRVTDTQYF.

V gene TRBV29-1 combines with J gene TRBJ2-1; no firm D call. The CDR3 is 14 amino acids. Between the trimmed V and J ends, which lost 3 bases and 0 bases, there was a span of 9 bases. CDR1 is SQVTM and CDR2 is ANQGSEA in the germline V gene. CDR3 protein: CSVDDPSSYNEQFF. The CDR3 DNA sequence: TGCAGCGTTGACGACCCTAGCTCCTACAATGAGCAGTTCTTC.

The rearrangement uses TRBV5-1 and TRBJ2-7, with D unclear. Trimming took off 4 bases at V and 0 bases at J, with 14 bases between the two ends. The CDR3 runs to 15 residues. Germline values: CDR1 SGHRS, CDR2 YFSETQ. In nucleotides, the CDR3 is TGCGCCAGCAGCACGGAACCCAGGAGCTCCTACGAGCAGTACTTC. Protein sequence: CASSTEPRSSYEQYF.